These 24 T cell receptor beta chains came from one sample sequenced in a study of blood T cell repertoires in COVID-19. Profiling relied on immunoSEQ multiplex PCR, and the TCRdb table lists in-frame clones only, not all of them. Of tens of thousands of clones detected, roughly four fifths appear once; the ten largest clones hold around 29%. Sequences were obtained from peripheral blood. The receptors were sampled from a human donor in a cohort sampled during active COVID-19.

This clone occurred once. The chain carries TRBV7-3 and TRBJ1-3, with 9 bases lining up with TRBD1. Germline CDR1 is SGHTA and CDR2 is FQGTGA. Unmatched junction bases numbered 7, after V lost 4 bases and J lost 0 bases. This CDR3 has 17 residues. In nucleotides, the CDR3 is TGTGCCAGCAGCTCCACGGGGGGACAGGGCTCTGGAAACACCATATATTTT. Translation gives CASSSTGGQGSGNTIYF.

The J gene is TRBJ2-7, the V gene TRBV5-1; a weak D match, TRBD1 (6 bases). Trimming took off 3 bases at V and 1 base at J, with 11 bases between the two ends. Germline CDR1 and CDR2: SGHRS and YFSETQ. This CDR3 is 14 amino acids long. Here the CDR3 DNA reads TGCGCCAGCAGCTCCGGGACACTATCCTACGAGCAGTACTTC. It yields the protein CASSSGTLSYEQYF.

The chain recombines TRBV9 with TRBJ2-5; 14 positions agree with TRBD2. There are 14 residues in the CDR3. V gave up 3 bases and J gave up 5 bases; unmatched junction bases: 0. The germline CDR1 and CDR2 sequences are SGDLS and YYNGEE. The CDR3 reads CASSGTSGGETQYF. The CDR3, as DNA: TGTGCCAGCAGCGGGACTAGCGGGGGGGAGACCCAGTACTTC.

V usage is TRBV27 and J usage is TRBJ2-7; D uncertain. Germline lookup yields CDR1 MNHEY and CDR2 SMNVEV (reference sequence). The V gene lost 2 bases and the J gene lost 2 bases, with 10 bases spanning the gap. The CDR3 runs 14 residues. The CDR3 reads CASSLRDTTYEQYF. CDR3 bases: TGTGCCAGCAGTTTACGCGACACAACCTACGAGCAGTACTTC.

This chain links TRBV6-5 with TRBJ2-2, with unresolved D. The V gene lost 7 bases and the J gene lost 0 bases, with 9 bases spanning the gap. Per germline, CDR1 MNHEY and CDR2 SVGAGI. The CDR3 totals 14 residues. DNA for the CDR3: TGTGCCAGCAATGTGGCGGCGAACACCGGGGAGCTGTTTTTT. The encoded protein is CASNVAANTGELFF.

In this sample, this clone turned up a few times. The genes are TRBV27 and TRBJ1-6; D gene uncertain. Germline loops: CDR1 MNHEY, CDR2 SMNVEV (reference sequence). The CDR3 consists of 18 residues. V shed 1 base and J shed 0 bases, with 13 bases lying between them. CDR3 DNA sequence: TGTGCCAGCAGTTTATACAGCCCGCTAAGCTCCTATAATTCACCCCTCCACTTT. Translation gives CASSLYSPLSSYNSPLHF.

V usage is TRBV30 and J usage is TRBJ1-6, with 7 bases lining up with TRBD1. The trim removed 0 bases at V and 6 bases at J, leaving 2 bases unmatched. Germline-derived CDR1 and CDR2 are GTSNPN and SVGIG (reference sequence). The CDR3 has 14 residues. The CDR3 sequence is CAWSVGQFNSPLHF. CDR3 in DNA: TGTGCCTGGAGTGTGGGACAGTTTAATTCACCCCTCCACTTT. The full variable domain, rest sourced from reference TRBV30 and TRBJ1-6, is SQTIHQWPATLVQPVGSPLSLECTVEGTSNPNLYWYRQAAGRGLQLLFYSVGIGQISSEVPQNLSASRPQDRQFILSSKKLLLSDSGFYLCAWSVGQFNSPLHFGNGTRLTVT.

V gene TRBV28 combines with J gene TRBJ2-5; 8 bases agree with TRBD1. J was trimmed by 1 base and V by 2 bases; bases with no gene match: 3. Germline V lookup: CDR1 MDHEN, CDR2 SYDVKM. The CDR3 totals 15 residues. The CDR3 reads CASSLTGGFQETQYF. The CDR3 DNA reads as TGTGCCAGCAGTTTAACAGGGGGGTTCCAAGAGACCCAGTACTTC.

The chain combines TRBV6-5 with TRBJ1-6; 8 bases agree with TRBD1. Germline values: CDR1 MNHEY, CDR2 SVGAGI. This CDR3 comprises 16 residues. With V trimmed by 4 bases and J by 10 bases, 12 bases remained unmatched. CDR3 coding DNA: TGTGCCAGCAGTTCCCTCGGGACAGGACTAGGATCACCCCTCCACTTT. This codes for CASSSLGTGLGSPLHF.

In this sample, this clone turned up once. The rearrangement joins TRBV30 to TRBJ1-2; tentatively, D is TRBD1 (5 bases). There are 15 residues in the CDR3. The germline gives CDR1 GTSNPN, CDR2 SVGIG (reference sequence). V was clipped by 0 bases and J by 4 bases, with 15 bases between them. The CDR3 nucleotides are TGTGCCTGGAGTGTAAAGGGCCAGGGCAGCTATGGCTACACCTTC. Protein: CAWSVKGQGSYGYTF. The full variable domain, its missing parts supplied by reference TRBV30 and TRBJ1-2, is SQTIHQWPATLVQPVGSPLSLECTVEGTSNPNLYWYRQAAGRGLQLLFYSVGIGQISSEVPQNLSASRPQDRQFILSSKKLLLSDSGFYLCAWSVKGQGSYGYTFGSGTRLTVV.

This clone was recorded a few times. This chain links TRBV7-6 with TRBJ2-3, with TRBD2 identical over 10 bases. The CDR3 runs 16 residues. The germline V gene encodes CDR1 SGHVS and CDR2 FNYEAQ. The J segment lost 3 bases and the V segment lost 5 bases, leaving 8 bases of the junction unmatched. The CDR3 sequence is CASSQGLAEGTDTQYF. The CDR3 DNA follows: TGTGCCAGCAGCCAAGGACTAGCGGAGGGGACAGATACGCAGTATTTT.

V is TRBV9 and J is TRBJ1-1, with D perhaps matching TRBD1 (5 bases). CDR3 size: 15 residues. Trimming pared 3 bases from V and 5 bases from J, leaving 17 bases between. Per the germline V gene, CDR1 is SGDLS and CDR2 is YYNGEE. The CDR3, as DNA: TGTGCCAGCAGCGAGTTTTGGGGCGGGGGGACTGAAGCTTTCTTT. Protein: CASSEFWGGGTEAFF.

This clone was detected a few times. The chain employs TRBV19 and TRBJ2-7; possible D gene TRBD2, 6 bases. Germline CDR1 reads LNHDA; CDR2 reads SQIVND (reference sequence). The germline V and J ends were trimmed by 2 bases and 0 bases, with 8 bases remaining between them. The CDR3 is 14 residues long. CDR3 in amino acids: CASSILGGSYEQYF. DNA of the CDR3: TGTGCCAGTAGTATACTGGGGGGCTCCTACGAGCAGTACTTC.

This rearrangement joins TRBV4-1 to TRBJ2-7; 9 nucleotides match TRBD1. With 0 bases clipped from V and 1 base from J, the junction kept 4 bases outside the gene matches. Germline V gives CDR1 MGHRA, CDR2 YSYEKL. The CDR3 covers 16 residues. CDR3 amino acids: CASSQDPTGGSYEQYF. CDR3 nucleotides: TGCGCCAGCAGCCAAGATCCGACAGGGGGTTCCTACGAGCAGTACTTC.

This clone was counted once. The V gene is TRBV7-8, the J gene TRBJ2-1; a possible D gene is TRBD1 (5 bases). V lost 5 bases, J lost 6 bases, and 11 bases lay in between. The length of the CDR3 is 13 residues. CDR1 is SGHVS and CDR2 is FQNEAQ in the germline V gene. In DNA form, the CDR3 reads TGTGCCAGCAGCATCAGGGTTCCCAATGAGCAGTTCTTC. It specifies CASSIRVPNEQFF. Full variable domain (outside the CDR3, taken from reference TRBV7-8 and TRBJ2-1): GAGVSQSPRYKVAKRGQDVALRCDPISGHVSLFWYQQALGQGPEFLTYFQNEAQLDKSGLPSDRFFAERPEGSVSTLKIQRTQQEDSAVYLCASSIRVPNEQFFGPGTRLTVL.

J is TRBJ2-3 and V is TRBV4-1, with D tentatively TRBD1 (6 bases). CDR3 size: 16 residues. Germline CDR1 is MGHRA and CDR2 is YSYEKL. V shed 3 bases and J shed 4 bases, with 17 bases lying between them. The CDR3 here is CASSHPTGPFSDTQYF. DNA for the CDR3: TGCGCCAGCAGCCATCCTACAGGGCCTTTCTCAGATACGCAGTATTTT.

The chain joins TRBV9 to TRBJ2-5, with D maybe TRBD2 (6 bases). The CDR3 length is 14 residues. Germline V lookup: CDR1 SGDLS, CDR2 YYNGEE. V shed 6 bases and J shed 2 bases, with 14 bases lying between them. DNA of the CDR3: TGTGCCAGCATCAAAACTAGCCCGCAAGAGACCCAGTACTTC. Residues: CASIKTSPQETQYF. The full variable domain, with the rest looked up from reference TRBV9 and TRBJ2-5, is DSGVTQTPKHLITATGQRVTLRCSPRSGDLSVYWYQQSLDQGLQFLIQYYNGEERAKGNILERFSAQQFPDLHSELNLSSLELGDSALYFCASIKTSPQETQYFGPGTRLLVL.

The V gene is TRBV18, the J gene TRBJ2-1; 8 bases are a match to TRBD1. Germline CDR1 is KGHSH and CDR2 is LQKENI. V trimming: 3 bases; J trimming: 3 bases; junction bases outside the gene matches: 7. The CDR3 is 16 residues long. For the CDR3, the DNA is TGTGCCAGCTCACCTTCGACAGGGGTTCTCTACAATGAGCAGTTCTTC. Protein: CASSPSTGVLYNEQFF.

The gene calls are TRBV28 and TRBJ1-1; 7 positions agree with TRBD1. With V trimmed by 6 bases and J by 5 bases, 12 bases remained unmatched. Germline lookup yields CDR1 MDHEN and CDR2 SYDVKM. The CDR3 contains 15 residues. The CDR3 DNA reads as TGTGCCAGCAGAAGCTATGCAGGGGGAAGGACTGAAGCTTTCTTT. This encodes CASRSYAGGRTEAFF.

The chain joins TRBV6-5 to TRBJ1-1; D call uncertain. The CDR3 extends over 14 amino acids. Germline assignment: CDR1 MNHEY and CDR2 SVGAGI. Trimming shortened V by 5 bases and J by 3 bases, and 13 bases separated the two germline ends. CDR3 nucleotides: TGTGCCAGCAGTCGGAGGGAGGGCGACACTGAAGCTTTCTTT. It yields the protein CASSRREGDTEAFF.

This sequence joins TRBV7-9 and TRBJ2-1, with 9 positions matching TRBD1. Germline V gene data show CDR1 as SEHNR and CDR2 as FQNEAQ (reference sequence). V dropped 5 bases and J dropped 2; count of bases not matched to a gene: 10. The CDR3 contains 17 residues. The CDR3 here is CASSQKNDRGTYNEQFF. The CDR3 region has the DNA TGTGCCAGCAGCCAGAAAAACGACAGGGGGACCTACAATGAGCAGTTCTTC.

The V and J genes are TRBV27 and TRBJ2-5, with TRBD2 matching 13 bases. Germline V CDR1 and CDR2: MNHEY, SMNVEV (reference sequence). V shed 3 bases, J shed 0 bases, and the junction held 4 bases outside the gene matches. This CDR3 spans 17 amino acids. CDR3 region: CASSLGTSGVYQETQYF. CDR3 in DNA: TGTGCCAGCAGTTTGGGGACTAGCGGGGTTTACCAAGAGACCCAGTACTTC.

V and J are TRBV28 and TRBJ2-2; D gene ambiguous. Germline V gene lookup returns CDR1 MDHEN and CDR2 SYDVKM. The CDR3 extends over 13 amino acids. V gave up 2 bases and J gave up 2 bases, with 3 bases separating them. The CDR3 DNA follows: TGTGCCAGCAGTTTACCAAACACCGGGGAGCTGTTTTTT. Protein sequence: CASSLPNTGELFF.

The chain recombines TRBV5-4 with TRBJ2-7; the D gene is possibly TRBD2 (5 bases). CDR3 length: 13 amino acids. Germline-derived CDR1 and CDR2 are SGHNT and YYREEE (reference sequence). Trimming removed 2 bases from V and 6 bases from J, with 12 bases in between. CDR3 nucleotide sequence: TGTGCCAGCAGCTTCGAGGGCGGCGTCGAGCAGTACTTC. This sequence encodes CASSFEGGVEQYF.